This T cell receptor (beta chain) stems from a study of CD8 T cells in ankylosing spondylitis. This clonotype was observed a handful of times. Its antigen is as yet unknown. Points from the study as a whole: A TCR beta motif of fewer than 10 highly homologous variants seemed to mark ankylosing spondylitis blood.

The CDR3 runs 15 residues. Deletions cut 3 bases from V and 4 bases from J, with 14 bases between. Germline V gene data show CDR1 as SGHRS and CDR2 as YFSETQ. TCRdb called the 5' RACE reads again in MiXCR, with one record for every CDR3 protein. The profile covers fewer than 500,000 distinct CDR3 sequences, with approximately 26% appearing a single time and roughly 0.8% taken by the ten largest. The receptor was isolated from a male donor with ankylosing spondylitis. The sequencing input was blood, either unsorted or a sorted T cell fraction (not recorded which). The chain recombines TRBV5-1 with TRBJ2-1, with D unresolved. This chain's CDR3 is CASSYAIGAYNEQFF. The CDR3, as DNA: TGCGCCAGCAGCTACGCCATAGGTGCGTACAATGAGCAGTTCTTC.